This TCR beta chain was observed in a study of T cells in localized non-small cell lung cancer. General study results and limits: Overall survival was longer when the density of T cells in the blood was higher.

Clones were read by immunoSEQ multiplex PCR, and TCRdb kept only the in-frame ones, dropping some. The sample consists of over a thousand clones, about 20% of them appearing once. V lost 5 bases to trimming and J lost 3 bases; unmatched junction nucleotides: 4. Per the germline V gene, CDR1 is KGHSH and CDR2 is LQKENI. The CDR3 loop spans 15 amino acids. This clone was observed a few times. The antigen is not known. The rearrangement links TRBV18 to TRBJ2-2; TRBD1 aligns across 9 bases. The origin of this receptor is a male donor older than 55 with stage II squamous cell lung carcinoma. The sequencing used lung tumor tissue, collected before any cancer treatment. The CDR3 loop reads CASSSQGADTGELFF. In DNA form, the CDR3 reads TGTGCCAGCTCATCACAGGGGGCGGACACCGGGGAGCTGTTTTTT.